A selection of T cell receptor beta chains follows, all from one sample in a study of human T cells and chemical hapten exposure. Using its own MiXCR run on the RACE reads, TCRdb lists one record per CDR3 protein. The table records roughly 100,000 distinct CDR3 sequences, approximately 10% of them present only once. The sequencing sample was made of whole blood. These receptors were collected from a female donor in good health. Some clones in this sample may be carry-over from other donors' samples. Each CDR3 is given without its conserved first and last residue.

v_gene	j_gene	CDR3aa
TRBV6-5	TRBJ2-2	ASSYHLAGSTGELF
TRBV28	TRBJ1-5	ASSPPGTTDQPQH
TRBV27	TRBJ2-2	ASSFGLATGELF
TRBV28	TRBJ2-6	ASTPSDSAANVLT
TRBV5-6	TRBJ1-5	ASSSGGRQPQH
TRBV12-3/TRBV12-4	TRBJ2-1	ASSWGTSGNEQF
TRBV20-1	TRBJ1-4	SARRPGMSEKLF
TRBV2	TRBJ1-4	ASSETPTNEKLF
TRBV3-1	TRBJ2-5	ASSQEDFQETQY
TRBV28	TRBJ2-7	ASGTPNSYEQY
TRBV7-9	TRBJ2-6	ASSDGRNSGANVLT
TRBV6-1	TRBJ2-7	ASIPSAYEQY
TRBV27	TRBJ2-5	ASSYMYQETQY
TRBV6-6	TRBJ2-7	ASSLGTAAYEQY
TRBV27	TRBJ2-5	ASSAWTGKETQY
TRBV20-1	TRBJ1-5	SATPPQGSNQPQH
TRBV9	TRBJ2-1	ASSVKPPPNEQF
TRBV6-2/TRBV6-3	TRBJ1-2	ASSYSYGNGYT
TRBV14	TRBJ2-1	ASSQRAKVGEQF
TRBV6-1	TRBJ2-1	ASSDVAPTRGEQF
TRBV7-9	TRBJ1-2	ASSLGVLYGYT
TRBV6-2/TRBV6-3	TRBJ2-3	ASSYGNPTDTQY
TRBV23-1	TRBJ2-2	ASRDSGGSTGELF
TRBV4-2	TRBJ2-3	ASSQEADGKDTQY
TRBV5-5	TRBJ1-4	ASSRRRDTNEKLF
TRBV5-1	TRBJ2-3	ASSLKGSDTQY
TRBV7-9	TRBJ2-2	ASSQLGQGELF
TRBV15	TRBJ2-3	ATSSRGIDTQY
TRBV28	TRBJ1-4	ASSSGRWNEKLF
TRBV6-2/TRBV6-3	TRBJ1-5	ASSYASGNQPQH
TRBV12-3/TRBV12-4	TRBJ2-7	ASSLAALISYEQY
TRBV29-1	TRBJ2-5	SVEKGRVTQETQY
TRBV12-3/TRBV12-4	TRBJ2-2	ASSNGGELF
TRBV27	TRBJ2-5	ASSSSRGSETQY
TRBV6-2/TRBV6-3	TRBJ2-3	ASSSGPRTDTQY
TRBV20-1	TRBJ2-3	SASRSGSQDTQY
TRBV7-9	TRBJ2-1	ASSSGLSRGGYNEQF
TRBV7-9	TRBJ2-1	ASSPPISGLYNEQF
TRBV29-1	TRBJ1-1	SVGTGTEAF
TRBV5-1	TRBJ1-5	ASSLQGAPHQPQH